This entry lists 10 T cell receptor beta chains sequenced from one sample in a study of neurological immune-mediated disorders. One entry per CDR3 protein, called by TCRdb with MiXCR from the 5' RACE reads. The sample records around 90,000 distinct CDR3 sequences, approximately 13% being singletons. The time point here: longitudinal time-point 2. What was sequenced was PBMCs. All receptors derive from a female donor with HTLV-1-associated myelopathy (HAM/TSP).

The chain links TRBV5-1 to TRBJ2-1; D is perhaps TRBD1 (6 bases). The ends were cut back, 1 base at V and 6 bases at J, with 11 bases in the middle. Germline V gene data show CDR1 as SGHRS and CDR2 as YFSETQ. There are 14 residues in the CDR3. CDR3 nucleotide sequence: TGCGCCAGCAGCTTGAGTGTCAGGGGCAATGAGCAGTTCTTC. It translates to CASSLSVRGNEQFF. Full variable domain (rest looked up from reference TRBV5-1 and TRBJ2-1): KAGVTQTPRYLIKTRGQQVTLSCSPISGHRSVSWYQQTPGQGLQFLFEYFSETQRNKGNFPGRFSGRQFSNSRSEMNVSTLELGDSALYLCASSLSVRGNEQFFGPGTRLTVL.

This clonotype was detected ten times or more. This chain's CDR3 is CASSSPSRGSNEQYF. CDR3 bases: TGTGCCAGCAGCTCCCCTTCGCGGGGGAGCAACGAGCAGTACTTC. The chain recombines TRBV7-6 with TRBJ2-7, with 7 bases aligning to TRBD2. From germline, CDR1 is SGHVS and CDR2 FNYEAQ. The CDR3 extends over 15 amino acids. J was trimmed by 5 bases and V by 4 bases; bases with no gene match: 11.

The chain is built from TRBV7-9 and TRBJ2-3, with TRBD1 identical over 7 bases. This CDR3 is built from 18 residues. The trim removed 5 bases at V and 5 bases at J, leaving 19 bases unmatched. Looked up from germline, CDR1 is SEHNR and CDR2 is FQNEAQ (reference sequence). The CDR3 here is CASSHTQSPQGMGDTQYF. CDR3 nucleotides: TGTGCCAGCAGCCACACCCAATCCCCACAGGGGATGGGAGATACGCAGTATTTT. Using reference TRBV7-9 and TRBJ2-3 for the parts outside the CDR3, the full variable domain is DTGVSQNPRHKITKRGQNVTFRCDPISEHNRLYWYRQTLGQGPEFLTYFQNEAQLEKSRLLSDRFSAERPKGSFSTLEIQRTEQGDSAMYLCASSHTQSPQGMGDTQYFGPGTRLTVL.

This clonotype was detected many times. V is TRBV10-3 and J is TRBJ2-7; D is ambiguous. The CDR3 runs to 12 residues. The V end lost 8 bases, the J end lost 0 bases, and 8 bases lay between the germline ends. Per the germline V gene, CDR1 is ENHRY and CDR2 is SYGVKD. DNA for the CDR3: TGTGCCATCGGTCCGGTCTCCTACGAGCAGTACTTC. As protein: CAIGPVSYEQYF.

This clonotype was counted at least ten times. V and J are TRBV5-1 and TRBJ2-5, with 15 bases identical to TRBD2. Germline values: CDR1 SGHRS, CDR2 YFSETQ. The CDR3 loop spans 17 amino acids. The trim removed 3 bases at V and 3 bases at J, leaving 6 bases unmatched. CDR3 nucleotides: TGCGCCAGCAGCTCAACCGGGACTAGCGGGGGGAAAGAGACCCAGTACTTC. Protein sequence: CASSSTGTSGGKETQYF. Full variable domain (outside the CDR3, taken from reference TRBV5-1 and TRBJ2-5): KAGVTQTPRYLIKTRGQQVTLSCSPISGHRSVSWYQQTPGQGLQFLFEYFSETQRNKGNFPGRFSGRQFSNSRSEMNVSTLELGDSALYLCASSSTGTSGGKETQYFGPGTRLLVL.

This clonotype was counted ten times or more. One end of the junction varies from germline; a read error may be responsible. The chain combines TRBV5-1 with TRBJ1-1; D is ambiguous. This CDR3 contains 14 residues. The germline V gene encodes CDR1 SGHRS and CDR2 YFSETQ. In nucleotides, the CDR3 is TGCGCCAGCAGCCCGGACGGACGGAACGCTGAAGCTTTCTTT. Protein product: CASSPDGRNAEAFF.

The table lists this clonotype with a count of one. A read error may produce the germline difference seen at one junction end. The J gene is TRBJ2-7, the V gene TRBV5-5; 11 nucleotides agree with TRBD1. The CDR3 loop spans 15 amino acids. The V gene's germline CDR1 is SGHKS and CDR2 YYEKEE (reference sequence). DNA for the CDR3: TGTGCCAGTAGCTCGATCGGACAGGGGGCCTACGATCAGTACTTC. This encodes CASSSIGQGAYDQYF.

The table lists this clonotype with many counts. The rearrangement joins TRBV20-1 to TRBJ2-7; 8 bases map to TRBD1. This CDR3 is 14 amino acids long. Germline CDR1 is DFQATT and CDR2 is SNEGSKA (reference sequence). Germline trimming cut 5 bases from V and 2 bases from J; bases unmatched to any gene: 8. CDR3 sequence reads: CSALGQAWTYEQYF. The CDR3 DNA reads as TGCAGTGCTTTGGGACAGGCGTGGACCTACGAGCAGTACTTC.

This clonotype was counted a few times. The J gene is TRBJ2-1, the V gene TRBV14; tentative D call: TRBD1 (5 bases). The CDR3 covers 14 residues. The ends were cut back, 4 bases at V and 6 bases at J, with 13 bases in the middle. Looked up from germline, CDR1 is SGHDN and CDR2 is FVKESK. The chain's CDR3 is CASSPEADSNEQFF. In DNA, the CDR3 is TGTGCCAGCAGCCCAGAGGCCGACAGCAATGAGCAGTTCTTC. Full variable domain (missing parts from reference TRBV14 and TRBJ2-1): EAGVTQFPSHSVIEKGQTVTLRCDPISGHDNLYWYRRVMGKEIKFLLHFVKESKQDESGMPNNRFLAERTGGTYSTLKVQPAELEDSGVYFCASSPEADSNEQFFGPGTRLTVL.

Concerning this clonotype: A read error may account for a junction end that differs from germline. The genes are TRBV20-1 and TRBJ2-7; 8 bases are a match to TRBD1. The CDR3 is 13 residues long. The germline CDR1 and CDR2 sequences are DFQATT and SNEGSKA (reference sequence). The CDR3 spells CSTRDDRGYEQYF. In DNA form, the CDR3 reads TGCAGTACTAGGGACGACAGGGGTTACGAGCAGTACTTC.